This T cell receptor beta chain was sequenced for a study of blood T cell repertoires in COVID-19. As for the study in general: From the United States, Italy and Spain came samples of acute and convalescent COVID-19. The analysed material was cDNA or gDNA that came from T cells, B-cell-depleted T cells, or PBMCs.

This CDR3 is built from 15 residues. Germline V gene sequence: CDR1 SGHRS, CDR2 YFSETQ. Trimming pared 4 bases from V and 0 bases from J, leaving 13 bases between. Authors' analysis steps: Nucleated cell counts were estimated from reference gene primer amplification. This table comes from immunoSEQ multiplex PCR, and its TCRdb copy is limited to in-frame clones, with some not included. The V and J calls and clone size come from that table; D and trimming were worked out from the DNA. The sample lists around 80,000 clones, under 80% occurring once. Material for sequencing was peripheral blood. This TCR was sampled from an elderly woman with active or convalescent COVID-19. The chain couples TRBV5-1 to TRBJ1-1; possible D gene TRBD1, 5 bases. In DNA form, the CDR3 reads TGCGCCAGCAGCCTGAGACAGAGCATGAACACTGAAGCTTTCTTT. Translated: CASSLRQSMNTEAFF. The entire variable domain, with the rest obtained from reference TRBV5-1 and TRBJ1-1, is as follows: KAGVTQTPRYLIKTRGQQVTLSCSPISGHRSVSWYQQTPGQGLQFLFEYFSETQRNKGNFPGRFSGRQFSNSRSEMNVSTLELGDSALYLCASSLRQSMNTEAFFGQGTRLTVV.